Listed below are T cell receptor beta chains from one sample, sequenced in a study of naive and memory T cell subsets. TCRdb re-analysed the UMI-ligation and nested PCR reads in MiXCR, keeping a single row per CDR3 protein. The top ten hold 0.75% to 1% of the sample, which has 77,000 or so distinct CDR3 sequences, over 10% seen once. The material sequenced was central memory CD4+ T cells from blood. These receptors all stem from a human donor in good health. The CDR3 runs from the conserved cysteine through the conserved F or W. A D gene is named only where the DNA matches it firmly. Only some rows state a clone size, as once, few, many or a class for expanded clones.

j_call: TRBJ2-5; v_call: TRBV2; clone_size: few; d_call: -; cdr3_nt: TGTGCCAGCAAAGGGATCACAGGGTCCGAGACCCAGTACTTC; cdr3_aa: CASKGITGSETQYF
j_call: TRBJ2-1; v_call: TRBV7-2; clone_size: once; d_call: -; cdr3_nt: TGTGCCAGCACCCGGTTCGACGGGAACAATGAGCAGTTCTTC; cdr3_aa: CASTRFDGNNEQFF
j_call: TRBJ2-2; v_call: TRBV3-1; clone_size: many; d_call: -; cdr3_nt: TGTGCCAGCAGCCACCTTACGCCTTTCGAGCTGTTTTTT; cdr3_aa: CASSHLTPFELFF
j_call: TRBJ2-7; v_call: TRBV2; clone_size: many; d_call: TRBD1; cdr3_nt: TGTGCCAGCAGTGGGCCGGACAGGGTAGGGGCCGAGCAGTACTTC; cdr3_aa: CASSGPDRVGAEQYF
j_call: TRBJ1-1; v_call: TRBV27; clone_size: -; d_call: -; cdr3_nt: TGTGCCAGCAGTAAAAGGACAGATATGAACACTGAAGCTTTCTTT; cdr3_aa: CASSKRTDMNTEAFF
j_call: TRBJ2-7; v_call: TRBV5-1; clone_size: -; d_call: TRBD1; cdr3_nt: TGCGCCAGCAGCGCGTCGACAGGGGTCTACGAGCAGTACTTC; cdr3_aa: CASSASTGVYEQYF
j_call: TRBJ1-4; v_call: TRBV28; clone_size: few; d_call: -; cdr3_nt: TGTGCCGCAAGGGGGGGGAAAAAACTGTTTTTT; cdr3_aa: CAARGGKKLFF
j_call: TRBJ1-1; v_call: TRBV5-1; clone_size: few; d_call: -; cdr3_nt: TGCGCCAGCAGCTTGGGGAGGACTAGTACGACTGAAGCTTTCTTT; cdr3_aa: CASSLGRTSTTEAFF
j_call: TRBJ1-1; v_call: TRBV29-1; clone_size: -; d_call: -; cdr3_nt: TGCAGCGTTGAAGACATACTGGGGGCTGAAGCTTTCTTT; cdr3_aa: CSVEDILGAEAFF
j_call: TRBJ2-7; v_call: TRBV10-3; clone_size: few; d_call: TRBD2; cdr3_nt: TGTGCCATCAAAAAGGGGCCAGGGACTACCTACGAGCAGTACTTC; cdr3_aa: CAIKKGPGTTYEQYF
j_call: TRBJ2-1; v_call: TRBV28; clone_size: -; d_call: TRBD2; cdr3_nt: TGTGCCAGCAGTTCCCCCGGACTAGCGGGATTCTCCTACAATGAGCAGTTCTTC; cdr3_aa: CASSSPGLAGFSYNEQFF
j_call: TRBJ2-3; v_call: TRBV20-1; clone_size: few; d_call: TRBD2; cdr3_nt: TGCAGTGCTAGGACTAGCGGGAGAGATACGCAGTATTTT; cdr3_aa: CSARTSGRDTQYF
j_call: TRBJ1-3; v_call: TRBV7-2; clone_size: many; d_call: -; cdr3_nt: TGTGCCAGCAGCCGCGGCAGCTCTGGAAACACCATATATTTT; cdr3_aa: CASSRGSSGNTIYF
j_call: TRBJ2-3; v_call: TRBV9; clone_size: -; d_call: TRBD1; cdr3_nt: TGTGCCAGCAGCGGTGCCCGGGGACAGCTGAGCACAGATACGCAGTATTTT; cdr3_aa: CASSGARGQLSTDTQYF
j_call: TRBJ1-4; v_call: TRBV28; clone_size: -; d_call: -; cdr3_nt: TGTGCCAGCAGTTTAGAGGGTGAGACTGAAAAACTGTTTTTT; cdr3_aa: CASSLEGETEKLFF